A single sample is the source of the 4 T cell receptor beta chains below, sequenced in a study of blood T cells in healthy people across ages. A J-beta primer mix and a sample-barcoded 5' primer were used in a second PCR of roughly 6 to 12 cycles. TCRdb passed the 5' RACE reads through MiXCR, listing each CDR3 protein once. The sample includes some 1.7 million distinct CDR3 sequences, roughly 30% of them seen just once. What was sequenced was blood. All receptors derive from a woman aged 30 to 39 in good health.

As concerns this clonotype: A much larger clone differs from this one at a single base, so this may be a read error. The V gene is TRBV9, the J gene TRBJ2-5, with 7 positions matching TRBD2. The CDR3 length is 14 residues. The germline gives CDR1 SGDLS, CDR2 YYNGEE. The CDR3 loop is CASSSRLAREIQYF. CDR3 in DNA: TGTGCCAGCAGCTCACGACTAGCTCGGGAGATCCAGTACTTC.

The chain has TRBV11-1 and TRBJ1-4; no firm D call. Trimming stripped 3 bases from V and 3 bases from J, with 8 bases between. The CDR3 has 14 residues. The germline CDR1 and CDR2 sequences are SGHAT and FQDESV (reference sequence). Here the CDR3 reads CASSFNRPNEKLFF. DNA of the CDR3: TGTGCCAGCAGCTTTAACAGACCTAATGAAAAACTGTTTTTT.

This clonotype has only a few counts. The chain recombines TRBV20-1 with TRBJ2-1; 7 bases agree with TRBD2. CDR3 length: 16 amino acids. In germline, CDR1 is DFQATT, CDR2 SNEGSKA (reference sequence). V was pared by 5 bases and J by 5 bases, with 15 bases of the junction left unmatched. The CDR3 nucleotides are TGCAGTGCTCCGGCGGGAGCTCCCCAACTAAACAATGAGCAGTTCTTC. Translation: CSAPAGAPQLNNEQFF.

This clonotype was observed a few times. The genes are TRBV7-2 and TRBJ1-6, with a weak D call TRBD1 (6 bases). The length of the CDR3 is 19 residues. Germline CDR1 and CDR2: SGHTA and FQGNSA. V lost 2 bases to trimming and J lost 7 bases, with 24 bases between them. This chain's CDR3 is CASSLTLVSRGVGNSPLHF. In nucleotides, the CDR3 is TGTGCCAGCAGCTTAACTTTGGTTTCCAGGGGCGTTGGAAATTCACCCCTCCACTTT.